The clone carrying this T cell receptor (beta chain) came up once. Its antigen is undetermined. Measured with immunoSEQ multiplex PCR; TCRdb has only the in-frame clones, and not every one. The table records roughly 180,000 clones, approximately 95% of them present only once. The data were obtained in a study of T cell responses to AZD1222 COVID-19 vaccine. Study-wide results and caveats: Clonal diversity was possibly underestimated, and white British individuals and females predominated among donors.

The germline gives CDR1 SGHVS, CDR2 FQNEAQ. The V end lost 5 bases, the J end lost 1 base, and 17 bases lay between the germline ends. The CDR3 is 16 residues long. The sequencing used peripheral blood, collected 28 days after the second dose of the MenACWY control vaccine. The V gene is TRBV7-8, the J gene TRBJ1-2; no clear D gene. The sequence derives from an adult who received the MenACWY meningococcal vaccine as a control. Here the CDR3 DNA reads TGTGCCAGCAGCCCTTACGGCGAGAGTCTTAACTATGGCTACACCTTC. Its protein is CASSPYGESLNYGYTF.